Listed below are T cell receptor beta chains from one sample, sequenced in a study of blood T cell repertoires in COVID-19. Sequencing was performed with immunoSEQ multiplex PCR; in TCRdb, only in-frame clones are kept and a portion is missing. The repertoire consists of some 140,000 clones, with roughly 83% occurring once and the leading ten covering 9% to 14%. Input material: peripheral blood. These receptor sequences come from a woman aged 55-70 years with COVID-19, enrolled during active disease. Both conserved end residues are part of each CDR3. The D gene is left open where the match is weak. Rows may omit the clone size; those that give it use once, few, many or a size class.

>-|-|TRBJ1-5|TRBV7-6
TGTGCCAGCAGCCCCCGGGGGAGCAATCAGCCCCAGCATTTT
CASSPRGSNQPQHF
>TRBD1|-|TRBJ2-5|TRBV6-4
TGTGCCAGCAGAAGGGACAGGGCCGGAGAGACCCAGTACTTC
CASRRDRAGETQYF
>TRBD1|-|TRBJ1-3|TRBV9
TGTGCCAGCAGCGGCCAGGGGGGTTCGTACTCTGGAAACACCATATATTTT
CASSGQGGSYSGNTIYF
>TRBD2|-|TRBJ2-7|TRBV7-3
TGTGCCAGCAGCCCCTTTAGAGCGGGAAACTACGAGCAGTACTTC
CASSPFRAGNYEQYF
>-|-|TRBJ1-1|TRBV5-5
TGTGCCAGCAGCCCTACAGGGAACGCTGAAGCTTTCTTT
CASSPTGNAEAFF
>-|-|TRBJ2-5|TRBV7-3
TGTGCCAGCAGCTTCGAATCAGGAGAGACCCAGTACTTC
CASSFESGETQYF
>-|-|TRBJ2-1|TRBV10-3
TGTGCCATCAGTGACCGGGACTTTCACAATGAGCAGTTCTTC
CAISDRDFHNEQFF
>TRBD1|-|TRBJ1-1|TRBV6-5
TGTGCCAGCAGTTACGGACAGGGGATAGGTAACACTGAAGCTTTCTTT
CASSYGQGIGNTEAFF
>TRBD2|-|TRBJ2-3|TRBV9
TGTGCCAGCAGCTTCAGGACTAGCGGGAGTTGGGATACGCAGTATTTT
CASSFRTSGSWDTQYF
>TRBD1|-|TRBJ2-6|TRBV15
TGTGCCACCAGCTCTTGGACAGGAACCCTCTCTGGGGCCAACGTCCTGACTTTC
CATSSWTGTLSGANVLTF
>-|once|TRBJ2-3|TRBV6-4
TGTGCCAGCAGACAGGGACCGTACACAGATACGCAGTATTTT
CASRQGPYTDTQYF
>TRBD1|-|TRBJ1-1|TRBV2
TGTGCCAGCAGTGAAGTAGGACAGGGTATGGGTGAAGCTTTCTTT
CASSEVGQGMGEAFF
>-|-|TRBJ1-1|TRBV11-2
TGTGCCAGCAGCTTAATCCTCAGGAACACTGAAGCTTTCTTT
CASSLILRNTEAFF
>TRBD1|-|TRBJ2-5|TRBV7-6
TGTGCCAGCAGCCCAACAGGGGATCGGGAGACCCAGTACTTC
CASSPTGDRETQYF
>-|few|TRBJ2-1|TRBV12-2
TGTGCAAGTCGCTTAGGTGAGGAGGGTCCAGGGCGGCCCAAAGAGGGTGAGCAGTTCTTC
CASRLGEEGPGRPKEGEQFF
>-|-|TRBJ2-5|TRBV10-3
TGTGCCATCAGTGAGTCGGGGCCGAGAGAGACCCAGTACTTC
CAISESGPRETQYF
>-|once|TRBJ1-1|TRBV5-1
TGCGCCAGCAGCACACGGGGGAGGGAAGCTTTCTTT
CASSTRGREAFF
>TRBD1|-|TRBJ1-3|TRBV27
TGTGCCAGCAGTCGGACAGGGGGAATCTCTGGAAACACCATATATTTT
CASSRTGGISGNTIYF
>-|-|TRBJ2-2|TRBV6-1
TGTGCCAGCAGTGAAGCTCGGACCGGGGAGCTGTTTTTT
CASSEARTGELFF
>-|-|TRBJ1-6|TRBV11-2
TGTGCCAGCAGCTTGAGACAGATTCGGTCACCCCTCCACTTT
CASSLRQIRSPLHF
>-|-|TRBJ1-4|TRBV7-6
TGTGCCAGCAGCTACTTTAGAGAAAAACTGTTTTTT
CASSYFREKLFF
>-|-|TRBJ2-3|TRBV13
TGTGCCAGCAGCTTACCGGGGGCGGGAGAGAGTCATACGCAGTATTTT
CASSLPGAGESHTQYF
>TRBD2|-|TRBJ2-2|TRBV7-3
TGTGCCAGCAGCTCCCCGGGACTAGCGGGAGGTGCCGGGGAGCTGTTTTTT
CASSSPGLAGGAGELFF
>TRBD1|-|TRBJ1-2|TRBV25-1
TGTGCCAGCAGTGATCCGGGACAGAGCTATGGCTACACCTTC
CASSDPGQSYGYTF
>-|-|TRBJ1-5|TRBV15
TGTGCCACCAGCAGAGCCCAAGGACAGTCGGAGAAGCATTTT
CATSRAQGQSEKHF